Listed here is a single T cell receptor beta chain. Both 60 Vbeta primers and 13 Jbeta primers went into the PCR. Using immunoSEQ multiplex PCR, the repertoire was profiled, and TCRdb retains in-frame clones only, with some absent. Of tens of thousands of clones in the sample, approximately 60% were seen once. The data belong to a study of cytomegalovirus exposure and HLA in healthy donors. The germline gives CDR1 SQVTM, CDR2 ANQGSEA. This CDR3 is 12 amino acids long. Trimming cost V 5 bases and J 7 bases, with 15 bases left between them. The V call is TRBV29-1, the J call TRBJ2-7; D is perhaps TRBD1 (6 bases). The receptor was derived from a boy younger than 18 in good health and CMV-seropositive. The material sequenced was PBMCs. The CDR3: CSVPGHRGEQYF. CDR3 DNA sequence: TGCAGCGTTCCGGGACACCGGGGAGAGCAGTACTTC.